This section outlines one T cell receptor (beta chain) sequence together with its context. Treatment of the sample: randomized to nivolumab then ipilimumab (arm A) or the reverse (arm B). No patient had prior DNA-damaging chemotherapy. Live CD3+CD8+ CD19− CD56− cells were sorted from PBMCs. The data were taken from a study of sequential checkpoint blockade in melanoma. In the study overall: Randomization was 1:1 between first-line nivolumab→ipilimumab and ipilimumab→nivolumab. Each arm's sequence ended with maintenance nivolumab.

V was trimmed by 5 bases and J by 0 bases, leaving 11 bases between them. Looked up from germline, CDR1 is SEHNR and CDR2 is FQNEAQ (reference sequence). The CDR3 consists of 15 residues. Here immunoSEQ multiplex PCR was the method, and the copy in TCRdb shows in-frame clones only, minus some. Of about 17,000 clones listed, around 74% are singletons. V usage is TRBV7-9 and J usage is TRBJ1-5; a weak D match, TRBD1 (5 bases). Source: CD8+ T cells sorted from blood (inferred from file names), taken from a patient given nivolumab and ipilimumab in sequence. This receptor was identified in a human donor with melanoma. The CDR3 DNA sequence: TGTGCCAGCAGCGTAGGCGACAGTAGCAATCAGCCCCAGCATTTT. The encoded protein is CASSVGDSSNQPQHF.